Shown below are 9 T cell receptor beta chains from a single sample sequenced in a study of identical twins (TCRdb year 2016). Library preparation used 5' RACE. These reads were obtained on an Illumina HiSeq 2000. TCRdb trimmed public reads at Q25 via fastp, called clones via MiXCR and kept in-frame beta chains. Rows merge per CDR3 protein into single entries with the most common DNA and genes. This sample comprises more than 400,000 distinct CDR3 sequences, approximately 16% of them detected only once. The ten largest clones take up 0.35% to 0.45% of the sample. These data were also filed under a second study, of yellow fever vaccine responses in identical twins.

Sequenced input: CD4+ T cells sorted from blood. Source of these receptors: a woman between 18 and 30 years old in good health.

The rearrangement uses TRBV7-9 and TRBJ1-1; D possibly corresponds to TRBD1 (5 bases). Deletions cut 3 bases from V and 4 bases from J, with 12 bases between. From germline, CDR1 is SEHNR and CDR2 FQNEAQ (reference sequence). The length of the CDR3 is 14 residues. DNA for the CDR3: TGTGCCAGCAGCTTTTTTATGGGGGGCACTGAAGCTTTCTTT. It yields the protein CASSFFMGGTEAFF.

This clonotype turned up a few times. The chain couples TRBV12-3 or TRBV12-4 to TRBJ2-1, with TRBD1 as a possible D gene (6 bases). The length of the CDR3 is 16 residues. Trimming took 3 bases from V and 0 from J, leaving 12 bases between them. The CDR3 nucleotides are TGTGCCAGCAGTTTGAGGGACACCTTCTCCTACAATGAGCAGTTCTTC. Translating gives CASSLRDTFSYNEQFF.

The chain couples TRBV14 to TRBJ2-1; D gene unclear. Per germline, CDR1 SGHDN and CDR2 FVKESK. The CDR3 extends over 15 amino acids. Trimming cost V 1 base and J 2 bases, with 9 bases left between them. The CDR3, as DNA: TGTGCCAGCAGCCAAGGAATGACACCCTACAATGAGCAGTTCTTC. Translating it yields CASSQGMTPYNEQFF.

This clonotype came up many times. The CDR3 DNA follows: TGTGCCAGCAGTTTGTCTGGACAACAGAACACTGAAGCTTTCTTT. Protein product: CASSLSGQQNTEAFF. The genes are TRBV12-3 or TRBV12-4 and TRBJ1-1; possible D gene TRBD1, 5 bases. Trimming removed 3 bases at V and 1 base at J, with 12 bases between. The CDR3 totals 15 residues.

This clonotype has a count of ten or more. The V call is TRBV20-1, the J call TRBJ1-4; D is unresolved. Germline CDR1 DFQATT, CDR2 SNEGSKA (reference sequence). Trimming removed 0 bases at V and 8 bases at J, with 13 bases between. The CDR3 has 14 amino acids. CDR3 sequence: CSARDIGLTEKLFF. The DNA for the CDR3 is TGCAGTGCTAGAGACATCGGGCTTACCGAAAAACTGTTTTTT.

This clonotype was counted between two and nine times. The chain employs TRBV5-5 and TRBJ2-3; 10 nucleotides line up with TRBD2. The junction had 16 bases not matched to a gene; V was cut back by 7 bases and J by 2 bases. The CDR3 spans 18 residues. CDR1 and CDR2 from the germline V gene are SGHKS and YYEKEE (reference sequence). CDR3 sequence reads: CASHLSLLAGEHTDTQYF. CDR3 nucleotides: TGTGCCAGCCATTTAAGCCTCCTAGCGGGGGAACACACAGATACGCAGTATTTT.

This clonotype came up a few times. The V call is TRBV11-2, the J call TRBJ1-2, with 11 bases aligning to TRBD1. After removal of 2 bases from V and 3 bases from J, the junction contained 2 bases not matched to a gene. Germline loops: CDR1 SGHAT, CDR2 FQNNGV. The CDR3 runs to 15 residues. This CDR3 is CASSLLDRGHYGYTF. The CDR3 nucleotides are TGTGCCAGCAGCTTATTGGACAGGGGGCACTATGGCTACACCTTC.

This clonotype was seen only a few times. The chain carries TRBV6-5 and TRBJ1-2; D gene unclear. The germline V and J ends were trimmed by 0 bases and 4 bases, with 18 bases remaining between them. CDR3 length: 17 amino acids. The germline gives CDR1 MNHEY, CDR2 SVGAGI. The CDR3 DNA reads TGTGCCAGCAGTTACTCATCAGACGCGTGGAGACCCTATGGCTACACCTTC. Protein: CASSYSSDAWRPYGYTF.

This chain connects TRBV5-1 to TRBJ2-3; 9 nucleotides align to TRBD1. Trimming at V came to 7 bases and at J to 2 bases, leaving 26 bases not matched to a gene. This CDR3 contains 21 residues. Germline V gives CDR1 SGHRS, CDR2 YFSETQ. The CDR3 region has the DNA TGCGCCAGCGGAAAGGGACAGGGAGGATCCGGGACGAGAAAAGACACAGATACGCAGTATTTT. Its protein is CASGKGQGGSGTRKDTDTQYF.